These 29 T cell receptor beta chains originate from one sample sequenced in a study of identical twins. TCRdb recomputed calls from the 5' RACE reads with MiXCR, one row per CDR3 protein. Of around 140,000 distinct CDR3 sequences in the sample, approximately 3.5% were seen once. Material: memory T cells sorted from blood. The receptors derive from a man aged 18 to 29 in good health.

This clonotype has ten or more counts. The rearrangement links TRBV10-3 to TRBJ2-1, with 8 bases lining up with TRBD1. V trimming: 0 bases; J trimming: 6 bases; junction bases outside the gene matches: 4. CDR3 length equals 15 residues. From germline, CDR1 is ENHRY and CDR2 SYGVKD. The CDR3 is CAISESSGTGNEQFF. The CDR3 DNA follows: TGTGCCATCAGTGAGTCATCAGGGACAGGCAATGAGCAGTTCTTC.

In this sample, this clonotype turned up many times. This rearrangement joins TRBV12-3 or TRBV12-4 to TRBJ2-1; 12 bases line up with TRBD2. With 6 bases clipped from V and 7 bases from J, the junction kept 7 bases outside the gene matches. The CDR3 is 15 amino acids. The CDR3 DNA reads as TGTGCCAGCAGCCCCGGGACTAGCGGGTTTAATGAGCAGTTCTTC. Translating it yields CASSPGTSGFNEQFF.

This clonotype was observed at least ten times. Written as DNA, the CDR3 is TGTGCCAGCAGTGAAGATAGTCACCTAGAAACGCAGTATTTT. Amino acid sequence: CASSEDSHLETQYF. The chain couples TRBV6-1 to TRBJ2-3; D is ambiguous. Deletions cut 1 base from V and 9 bases from J, with 14 bases between. The CDR3 sequence is 14 residues long. Germline CDR1 MNHNS, CDR2 SASEGT.

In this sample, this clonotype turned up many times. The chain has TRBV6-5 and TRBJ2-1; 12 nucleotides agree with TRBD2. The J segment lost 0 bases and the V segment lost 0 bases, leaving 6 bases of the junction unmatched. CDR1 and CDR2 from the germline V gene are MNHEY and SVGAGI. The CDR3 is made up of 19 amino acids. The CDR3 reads CASSYSGLAGGASYNEQFF. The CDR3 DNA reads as TGTGCCAGCAGTTACTCGGGGCTAGCGGGAGGGGCCTCCTACAATGAGCAGTTCTTC.

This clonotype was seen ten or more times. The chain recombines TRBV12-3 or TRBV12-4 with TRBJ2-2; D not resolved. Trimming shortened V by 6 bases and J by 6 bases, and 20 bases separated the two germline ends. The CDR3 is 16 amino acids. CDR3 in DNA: TGTGCCAGCAGATTCCAATTAATAGGGTCGGCCGGGGAGCTGTTTTTT. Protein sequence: CASRFQLIGSAGELFF.

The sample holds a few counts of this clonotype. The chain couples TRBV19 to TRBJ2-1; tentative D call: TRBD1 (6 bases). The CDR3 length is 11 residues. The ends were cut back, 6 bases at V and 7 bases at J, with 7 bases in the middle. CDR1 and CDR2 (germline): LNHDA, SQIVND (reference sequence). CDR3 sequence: CASRGTNEQFF. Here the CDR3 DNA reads TGTGCCAGTAGAGGGACAAATGAGCAGTTCTTC.

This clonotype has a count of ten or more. CDR3 amino acids: CSARDPARVESEKLFF. DNA of the CDR3: TGCAGTGCTAGAGATCCGGCAAGGGTCGAAAGTGAAAAACTGTTTTTT. The rearrangement joins TRBV20-1 to TRBJ1-4; the D is unclear. The CDR3 contains 16 residues. V lost 0 bases to trimming and J lost 7 bases, with 18 bases between them. Germline-derived CDR1 and CDR2 are DFQATT and SNEGSKA (reference sequence).

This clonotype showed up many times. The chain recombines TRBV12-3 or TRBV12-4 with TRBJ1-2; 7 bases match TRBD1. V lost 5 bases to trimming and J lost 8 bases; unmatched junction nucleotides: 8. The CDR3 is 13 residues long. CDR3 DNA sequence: TGTGCCAGCAGTCCCAGGGGGGTTAGCGGCTACACCTTC. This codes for CASSPRGVSGYTF.

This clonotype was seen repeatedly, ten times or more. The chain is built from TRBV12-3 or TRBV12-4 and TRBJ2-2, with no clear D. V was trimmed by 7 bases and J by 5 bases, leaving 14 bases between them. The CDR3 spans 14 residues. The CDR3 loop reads CASTQASLTGELFF. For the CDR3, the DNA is TGTGCCAGCACCCAGGCGTCATTGACCGGGGAGCTGTTTTTT.

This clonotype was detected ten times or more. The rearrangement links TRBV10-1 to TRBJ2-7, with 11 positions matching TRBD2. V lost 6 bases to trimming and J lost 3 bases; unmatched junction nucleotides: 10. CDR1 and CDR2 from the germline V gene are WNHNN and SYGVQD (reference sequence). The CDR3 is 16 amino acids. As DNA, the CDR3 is TGCGCCAGCAGCCCGGGACTAGCGGTAAAGGTCTACGAGCAGTACGTC. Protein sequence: CASSPGLAVKVYEQYV.

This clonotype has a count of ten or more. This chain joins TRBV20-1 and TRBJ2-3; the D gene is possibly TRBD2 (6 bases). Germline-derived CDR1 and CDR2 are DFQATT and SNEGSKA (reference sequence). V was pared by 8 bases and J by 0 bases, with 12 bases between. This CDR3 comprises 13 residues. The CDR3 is CSLGGTSTDTQYF. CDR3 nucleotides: TGCAGTTTGGGGGGAACTAGCACAGATACGCAGTATTTT.

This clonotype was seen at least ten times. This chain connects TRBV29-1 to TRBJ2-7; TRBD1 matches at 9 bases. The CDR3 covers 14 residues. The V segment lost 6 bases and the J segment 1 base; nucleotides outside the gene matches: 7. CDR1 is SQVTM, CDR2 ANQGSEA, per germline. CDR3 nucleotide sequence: TGCAGCGTCCAACAGGGGGCTGGTTCCTACGAGCAGTACTTC. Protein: CSVQQGAGSYEQYF.

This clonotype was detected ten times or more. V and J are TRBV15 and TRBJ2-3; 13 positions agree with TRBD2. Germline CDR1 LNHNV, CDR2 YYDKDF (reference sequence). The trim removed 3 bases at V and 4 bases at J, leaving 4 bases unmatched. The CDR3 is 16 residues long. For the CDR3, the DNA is TGTGCCACCAGCAGGGGACTAGCGGGATCAGCAGATACGCAGTATTTT. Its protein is CATSRGLAGSADTQYF.

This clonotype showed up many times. CDR3 DNA: TGTGCCAGCTCACTAACTGAACAGGGTTATGGCTACACCTTC. Translation gives CASSLTEQGYGYTF. This chain joins TRBV18 and TRBJ1-2, with D tentatively TRBD1 (6 bases). Germline V gene sequence: CDR1 KGHSH, CDR2 LQKENI. The germline V and J ends were trimmed by 4 bases and 5 bases, with 14 bases remaining between them. The CDR3 contains 14 residues.

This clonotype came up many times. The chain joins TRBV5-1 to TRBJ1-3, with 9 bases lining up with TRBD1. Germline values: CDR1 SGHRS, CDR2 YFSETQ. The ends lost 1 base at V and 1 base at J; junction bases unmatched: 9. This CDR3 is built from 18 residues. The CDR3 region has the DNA TGCGCCAGCAGCTTGTCGTTCTCGGGACAGGGATCTGGAAACACCATATATTTT. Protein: CASSLSFSGQGSGNTIYF.

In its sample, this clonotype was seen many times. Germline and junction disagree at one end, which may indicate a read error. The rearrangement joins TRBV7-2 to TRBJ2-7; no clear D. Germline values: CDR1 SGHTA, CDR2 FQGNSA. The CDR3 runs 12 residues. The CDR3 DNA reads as TGTGCCAGCCGCTTTGGTGGTGGCGAGCAGTACTTC. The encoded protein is CASRFGGGEQYF.

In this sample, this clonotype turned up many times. CDR3 DNA: TGTGCCAGCAGTTTATGGGGCGAGTCGAACACCGGGGAGCTGTTTTTT. Encoded protein: CASSLWGESNTGELFF. The chain combines TRBV28 with TRBJ2-2, with D hard to call. Germline loops: CDR1 MDHEN, CDR2 SYDVKM. Trimming removed 0 bases from V and 0 bases from J, with 8 bases in between. The CDR3 has 16 amino acids. Full variable domain (missing parts from reference TRBV28 and TRBJ2-2): DVKVTQSSRYLVKRTGEKVFLECVQDMDHENMFWYRQDPGLGLRLIYFSYDVKMKEKGDIPEGYSVSREKKERFSLILESASTNQTSMYLCASSLWGESNTGELFFGEGSRLTVL.

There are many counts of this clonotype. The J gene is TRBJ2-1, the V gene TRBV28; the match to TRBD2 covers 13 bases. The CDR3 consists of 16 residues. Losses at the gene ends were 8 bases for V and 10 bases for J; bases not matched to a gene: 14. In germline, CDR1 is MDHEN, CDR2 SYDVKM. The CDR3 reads CASPPTSGRAGDEQFF. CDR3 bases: TGTGCCAGCCCTCCCACTAGCGGGAGGGCCGGGGACGAGCAGTTCTTC.

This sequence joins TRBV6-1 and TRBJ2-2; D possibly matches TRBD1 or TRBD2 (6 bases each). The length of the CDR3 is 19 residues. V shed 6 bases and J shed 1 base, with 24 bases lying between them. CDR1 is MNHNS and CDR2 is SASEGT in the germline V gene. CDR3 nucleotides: TGTGCCAGCAGGTGGGCCGGGGGACACACGAGGGTGAACACCGGGGAGCTGTTTTTT. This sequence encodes CASRWAGGHTRVNTGELFF.

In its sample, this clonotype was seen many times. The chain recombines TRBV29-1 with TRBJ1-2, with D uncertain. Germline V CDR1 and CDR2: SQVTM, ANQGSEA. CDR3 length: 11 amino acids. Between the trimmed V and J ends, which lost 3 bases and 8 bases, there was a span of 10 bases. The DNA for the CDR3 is TGCAGCGTTGACATAAGCGGCGGCTACACCTTC. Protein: CSVDISGGYTF.

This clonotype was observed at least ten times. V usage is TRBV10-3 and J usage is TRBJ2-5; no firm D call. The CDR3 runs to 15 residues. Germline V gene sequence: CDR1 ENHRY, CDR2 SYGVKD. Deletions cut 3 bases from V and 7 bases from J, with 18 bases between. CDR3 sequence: CAISDAVGDSRTQYF. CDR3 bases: TGTGCCATCAGTGACGCTGTTGGTGACTCCAGGACCCAGTACTTC.

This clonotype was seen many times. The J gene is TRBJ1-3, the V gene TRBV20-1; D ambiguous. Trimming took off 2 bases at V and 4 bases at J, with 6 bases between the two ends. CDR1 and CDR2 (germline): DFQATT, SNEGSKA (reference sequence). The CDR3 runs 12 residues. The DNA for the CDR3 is TGCAGTGCTAGATCGATAGGAAACACCATATATTTT. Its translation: CSARSIGNTIYF.

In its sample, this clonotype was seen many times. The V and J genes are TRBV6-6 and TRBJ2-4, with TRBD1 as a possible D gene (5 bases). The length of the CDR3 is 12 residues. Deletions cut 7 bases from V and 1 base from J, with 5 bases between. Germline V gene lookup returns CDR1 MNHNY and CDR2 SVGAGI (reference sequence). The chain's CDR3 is CASTGAKNIQYF. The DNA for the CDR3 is TGTGCCAGCACAGGGGCCAAAAACATTCAGTACTTC.

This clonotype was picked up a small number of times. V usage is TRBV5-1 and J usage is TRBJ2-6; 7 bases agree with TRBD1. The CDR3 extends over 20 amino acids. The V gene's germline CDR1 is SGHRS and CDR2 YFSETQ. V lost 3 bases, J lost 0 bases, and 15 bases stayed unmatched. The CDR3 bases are TGCGCCAGCAGCTCGAGCCCCCCCGGGACAGCCGCCTCTGGGGCCAACGTCCTGACTTTC. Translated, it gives CASSSSPPGTAASGANVLTF.

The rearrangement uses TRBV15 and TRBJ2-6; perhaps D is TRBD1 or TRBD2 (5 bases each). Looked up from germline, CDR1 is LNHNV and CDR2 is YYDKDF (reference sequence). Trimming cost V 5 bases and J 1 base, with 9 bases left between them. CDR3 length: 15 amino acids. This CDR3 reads CATSQGPSGANVLTF. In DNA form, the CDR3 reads TGTGCCACCAGCCAGGGACCGTCTGGGGCCAACGTCCTGACTTTC.

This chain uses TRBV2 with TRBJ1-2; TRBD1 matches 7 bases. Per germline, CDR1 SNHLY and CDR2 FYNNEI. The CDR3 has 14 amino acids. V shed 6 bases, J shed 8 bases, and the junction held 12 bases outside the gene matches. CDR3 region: CASRGDSWEGGYTF. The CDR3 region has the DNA TGTGCCAGCAGGGGGGACAGCTGGGAAGGCGGCTACACCTTC.

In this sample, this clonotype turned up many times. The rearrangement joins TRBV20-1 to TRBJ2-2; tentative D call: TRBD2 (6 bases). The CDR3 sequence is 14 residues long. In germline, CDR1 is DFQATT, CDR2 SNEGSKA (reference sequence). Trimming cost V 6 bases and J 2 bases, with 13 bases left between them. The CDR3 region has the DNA TGCAGTGCCAAGTTAGCGGATAACACCGGGGAGCTGTTTTTT. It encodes CSAKLADNTGELFF.

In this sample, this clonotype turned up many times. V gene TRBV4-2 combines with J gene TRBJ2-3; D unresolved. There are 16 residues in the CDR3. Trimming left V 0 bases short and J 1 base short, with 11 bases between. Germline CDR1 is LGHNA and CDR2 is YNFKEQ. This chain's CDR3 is CASSQDRVERTDTQYF. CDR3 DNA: TGTGCCAGCAGCCAAGATCGCGTAGAACGCACAGATACGCAGTATTTT.

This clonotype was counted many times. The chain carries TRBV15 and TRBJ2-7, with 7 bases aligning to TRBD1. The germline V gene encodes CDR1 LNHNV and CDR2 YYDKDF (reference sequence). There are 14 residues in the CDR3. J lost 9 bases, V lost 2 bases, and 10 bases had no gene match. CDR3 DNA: TGTGCCACCAGCAGACCGGGACAGTCACCCGTGCAGTACTTC. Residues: CATSRPGQSPVQYF.